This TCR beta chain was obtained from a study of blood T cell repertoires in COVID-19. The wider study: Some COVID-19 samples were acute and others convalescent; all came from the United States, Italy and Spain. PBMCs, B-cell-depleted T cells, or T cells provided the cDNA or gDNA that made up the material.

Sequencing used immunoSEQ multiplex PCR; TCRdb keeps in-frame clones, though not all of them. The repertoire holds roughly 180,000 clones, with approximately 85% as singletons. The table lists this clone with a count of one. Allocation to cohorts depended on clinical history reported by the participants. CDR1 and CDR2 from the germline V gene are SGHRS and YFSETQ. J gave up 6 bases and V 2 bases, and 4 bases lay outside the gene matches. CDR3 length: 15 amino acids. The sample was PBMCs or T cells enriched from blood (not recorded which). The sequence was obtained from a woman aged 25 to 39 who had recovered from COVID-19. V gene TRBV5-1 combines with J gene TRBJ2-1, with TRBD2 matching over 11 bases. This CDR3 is CASSLLAGEVNEQFF. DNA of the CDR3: TGCGCCAGCAGCTTACTAGCGGGAGAGGTCAATGAGCAGTTCTTC.